This T cell receptor (beta chain) was retrieved from a study of PD-1 blockade in classical Hodgkin lymphoma. Trimming left V 5 bases short and J 5 bases short, with 12 bases between. The germline CDR1 and CDR2 sequences are SGHNT and YENEEA. CDR3 length: 13 residues. Sample time point: cycle 4 day 1 (C4D1), after 5 to 7 weeks of nivolumab. All patients experienced relapse after autologous stem cell transplantation, and brentuximab vedotin exposure was variable. As to this clone: What it binds is unknown.

Study-wide results and limits: Newly diagnosed and completely responding patients shared comparable baseline diversity. The origin of the repertoire differences remains undefined, with disease activity or prior therapy as possible causes. Significant TCR diversity gains by C4D1 occurred in CD4+ but not CD8+ cells.

Assay used: immunoSEQ multiplex PCR; TCRdb lists only in-frame clones, some missing. The sample consists of about 64,000 clones, roughly 89% of them appearing once. Sequences were derived from peripheral blood mononuclear cells (PBMCs), sampled before the fourth cycle of nivolumab. The V and J genes are TRBV11-3 and TRBJ2-5; the D gene is possibly TRBD2 (5 bases). This receptor was obtained from a human donor with classical Hodgkin lymphoma. CDR3 DNA: TGTGCCAGCAGCGGGCTTCGGGGTGAGACCCAGTACTTC. It is translated as CASSGLRGETQYF.